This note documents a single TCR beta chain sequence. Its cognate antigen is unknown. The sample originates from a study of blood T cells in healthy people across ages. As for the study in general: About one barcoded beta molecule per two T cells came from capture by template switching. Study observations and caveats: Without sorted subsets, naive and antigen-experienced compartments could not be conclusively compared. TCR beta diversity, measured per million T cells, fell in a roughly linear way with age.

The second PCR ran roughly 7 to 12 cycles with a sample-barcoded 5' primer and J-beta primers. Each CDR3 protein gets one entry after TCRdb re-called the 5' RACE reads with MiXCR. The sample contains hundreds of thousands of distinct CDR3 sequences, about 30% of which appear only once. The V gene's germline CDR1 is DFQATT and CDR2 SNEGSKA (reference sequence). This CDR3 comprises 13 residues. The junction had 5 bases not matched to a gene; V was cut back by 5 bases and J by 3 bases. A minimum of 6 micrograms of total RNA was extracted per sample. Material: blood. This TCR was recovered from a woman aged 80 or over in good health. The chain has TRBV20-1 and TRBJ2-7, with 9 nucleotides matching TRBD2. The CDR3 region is CSALTSGYYEQYF. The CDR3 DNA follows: TGCAGTGCTCTGACTAGCGGATACTACGAGCAGTACTTC.